This T cell receptor beta chain was captured in a study of control samples from healthy donors and cancer patients. Some clones are missing from TCRdb's copy, which holds only in-frame ones; the method was immunoSEQ multiplex PCR. There are around 150,000 clones in the sample; 89% occur only once, and about 4.9% lies in the top ten. Only one count was recorded for this clone. CDR1 and CDR2 from the germline V gene are SGHTA and FQGNSA. Trimming removed 4 bases from V and 8 bases from J; junction bases left unmatched: 7. The CDR3 totals 14 residues. The receptor's source is a man younger than 40 in good health. What was sequenced was blood. V gene TRBV7-2 combines with J gene TRBJ1-1; 10 nucleotides line up with TRBD1. For the CDR3, the DNA is TGTGCCAGCAGCTCAGGGACAGGGGACGTAGAAGCTTTCTTT. Translated: CASSSGTGDVEAFF.